The 30 T cell receptor beta chains in this list originate from one sample, sequenced in a study of response to subunit inactivated influenza vaccine. A single record per CDR3 protein comes from TCRdb applying MiXCR to the RT-PCR reads. The sample contains about 520,000 distinct CDR3 sequences, more than 7% of which appear only once. Specimen: PBMCs from blood, collected 23 to 25 months after vaccination. These receptors were obtained from a man between 50 and 69 years old who received an inactivated influenza vaccine.

This clonotype was counted at least ten times. The V and J genes are TRBV2 and TRBJ2-3; TRBD2 agrees at 8 bases. The CDR3 runs 14 residues. The ends lost 4 bases at V and 4 bases at J; junction bases unmatched: 4. The V gene's germline CDR1 is SNHLY and CDR2 FYNNEI. The CDR3 DNA follows: TGTGCCAGCAGTGGGGAGCGGGAGCCAGATACGCAGTATTTT. Encoded protein: CASSGEREPDTQYF. The whole variable domain, filled in from reference TRBV2 and TRBJ2-3, reads EPEVTQTPSHQVTQMGQEVILRCVPISNHLYFYWYRQILGQKVEFLVSFYNNEISEKSEIFDDQFSVERPDGSNFTLKIRSTKLEDSAMYFCASSGEREPDTQYFGPGTRLTVL.

This clonotype occurred many times. The genes are TRBV14 and TRBJ1-1; TRBD1 aligns across 8 bases. V lost 4 bases, J lost 3 bases, and 4 bases stayed unmatched. The CDR3 extends over 14 amino acids. From germline, CDR1 is SGHDN and CDR2 FVKESK. The CDR3 DNA reads TGTGCCAGCAGCCGGACAGGGAGGGACACTGAAGCTTTCTTT. The encoded protein is CASSRTGRDTEAFF.

This clonotype has at least ten counts. This rearrangement joins TRBV10-3 to TRBJ1-5, with 8 bases aligning to TRBD1. This CDR3 is built from 17 residues. In germline, CDR1 is ENHRY, CDR2 SYGVKD. V lost 3 bases and J lost 5; bases outside the gene matches: 12. The CDR3, as DNA: TGTGCCATCAGTGACCATCAGGGGGCAACGGGGGATCAGCCCCAGCATTTT. Its protein is CAISDHQGATGDQPQHF.

This clonotype was counted many times. This rearrangement joins TRBV5-1 to TRBJ2-6; no clear D gene. The CDR3 is 15 amino acids. Germline CDR1 is SGHRS and CDR2 is YFSETQ. V gave up 0 bases and J gave up 0 bases, with 4 bases separating them. The CDR3 loop is CASSLVVSGANVLTF. In DNA form, the CDR3 reads TGCGCCAGCAGCTTGGTGGTCTCTGGGGCCAACGTCCTGACTTTC.

The table lists this clonotype with a few counts. The genes are TRBV18 and TRBJ1-1; tentatively, D is TRBD1 (5 bases). The V gene lost 2 bases and the J gene lost 3 bases, with 10 bases spanning the gap. The CDR3 is made up of 14 amino acids. Germline V gives CDR1 KGHSH, CDR2 LQKENI. The CDR3 sequence is CASSPARGDTEAFF. The CDR3 region has the DNA TGTGCCAGCTCACCAGCACGGGGGGACACTGAAGCTTTCTTT. The full variable domain, with the rest looked up from reference TRBV18 and TRBJ1-1, is NAGVMQNPRHLVRRRGQEARLRCSPMKGHSHVYWYRQLPEEGLKFMVYLQKENIIDESGMPKERFSAEFPKEGPSILRIQQVVRGDSAAYFCASSPARGDTEAFFGQGTRLTVV.

This clonotype was counted between two and nine times. The chain couples TRBV5-8 to TRBJ2-7, with 16 bases lining up with TRBD2. The germline CDR1 and CDR2 sequences are SGHTS and YDEGEE. The CDR3 extends over 14 amino acids. J was trimmed by 8 bases and V by 3 bases; bases with no gene match: 2. The CDR3 nucleotides are TGTGCCAGCAGCTCGGGACTAGCGGGAGGGCAGCAGTACTTC. Translated: CASSSGLAGGQQYF.

The chain is built from TRBV6-1 and TRBJ1-6; D perhaps matches TRBD1 (5 bases). The germline V gene has CDR1 MNHNS and CDR2 SASEGT. CDR3 length: 14 residues. Trimming cost V 6 bases and J 5 bases, with 11 bases left between them. The CDR3 DNA sequence: TGTGCCAGCAGAGGGACGATCAATAATTCACCCCTCCACTTT. It codes for CASRGTINNSPLHF.

This clonotype was seen a handful of times. The gene calls are TRBV20-1 and TRBJ2-5, with 11 nucleotides matching TRBD2. This CDR3 is 15 amino acids long. The J segment lost 2 bases and the V segment lost 3 bases, leaving 5 bases of the junction unmatched. Germline V gene sequence: CDR1 DFQATT, CDR2 SNEGSKA (reference sequence). Here the CDR3 reads CSARGLAVNQETQYF. CDR3 in DNA: TGCAGTGCTAGGGGACTAGCGGTGAATCAAGAGACCCAGTACTTC.

Ten or more counts support this clonotype. The J gene is TRBJ2-3, the V gene TRBV18; D perhaps matches TRBD2 (6 bases). The CDR3 totals 15 residues. With 1 base removed from V and 0 bases from J, the gap between germline ends came to 8 bases. Germline V gene lookup returns CDR1 KGHSH and CDR2 LQKENI. The CDR3 region has the DNA TGTGCCAGCTCACCACTAGCGGCCAGCACAGATACGCAGTATTTT. The encoded protein is CASSPLAASTDTQYF. The variable domain in full, with the rest retrieved from reference TRBV18 and TRBJ2-3, is NAGVMQNPRHLVRRRGQEARLRCSPMKGHSHVYWYRQLPEEGLKFMVYLQKENIIDESGMPKERFSAEFPKEGPSILRIQQVVRGDSAAYFCASSPLAASTDTQYFGPGTRLTVL.

The chain uses TRBV29-1 and TRBJ2-1; maybe TRBD2 (6 bases). V was pared by 1 base and J by 2 bases, with 15 bases between. This CDR3 is built from 16 residues. Germline V CDR1 and CDR2: SQVTM, ANQGSEA. The CDR3 bases are TGCAGCGTTGAAGCCCCGTTGAGGGAGGCCTACAATGAGCAGTTCTTC. It is translated as CSVEAPLREAYNEQFF.

This clonotype occurred a few times. The V gene is TRBV7-6, the J gene TRBJ1-4, with D tentatively TRBD1 (5 bases). This CDR3 is built from 12 residues. Trimming stripped 4 bases from V and 12 bases from J, with 12 bases between. The germline V gene has CDR1 SGHVS and CDR2 FNYEAQ. CDR3 in amino acids: CASSSPPGQLFF. The CDR3 DNA is TGTGCCAGCAGCTCTCCCCCGGGACAACTGTTTTTT.

The chain combines TRBV3-1 with TRBJ2-7; no definite D call. Germline V CDR1 and CDR2: LGHDT, YNNKEL (reference sequence). V was clipped by 1 base and J by 0 bases, with 16 bases between them. The CDR3 is 17 residues long. The CDR3 DNA reads TGTGCCAGCAGCCAAGGACCCTTGGACCGGTACTCCTACGAGCAGTACTTC. This codes for CASSQGPLDRYSYEQYF.

CDR3 sequence: CSATSGRDNSPLHF. The CDR3 coding sequence is TGCAGTGCAACCTCCGGACGGGATAATTCACCCCTCCACTTT. The chain carries TRBV20-1 and TRBJ1-6; D remains ambiguous. CDR1 DFQATT and CDR2 SNEGSKA come from the germline V gene (reference sequence). CDR3 length: 14 amino acids. Between the trimmed V and J ends, which lost 6 bases and 5 bases, there was a span of 14 bases.

The rearrangement uses TRBV28 and TRBJ2-7; D is unresolved. The CDR3 sequence is 16 residues long. Trimming removed 3 bases from V and 2 bases from J, with 17 bases in between. The V gene's germline CDR1 is MDHEN and CDR2 SYDVKM. The CDR3 DNA sequence: TGTGCCAGCAGTTTTCAGAGCACCTTCCGGCCCTACGAGCAGTACTTC. Protein sequence: CASSFQSTFRPYEQYF.

This clonotype was seen more than once but under ten times. The rearrangement links TRBV20-1 to TRBJ2-7; 9 bases line up with TRBD2. Trimming removed 3 bases from V and 3 bases from J; junction bases left unmatched: 6. The germline V gene encodes CDR1 DFQATT and CDR2 SNEGSKA (reference sequence). CDR3 length: 14 residues. CDR3 residues: CSARGGTSIYEQYF. The CDR3 region has the DNA TGCAGTGCTAGGGGCGGGACTAGCATCTACGAGCAGTACTTC.

This clonotype has a count of ten or more. This sequence joins TRBV4-3 and TRBJ2-7, with 10 bases aligning to TRBD2. There are 16 residues in the CDR3. J was trimmed by 0 bases and V by 1 base; bases with no gene match: 3. Germline V gene sequence: CDR1 LGHNA, CDR2 YSLEER. The CDR3 bases are TGCGCCAGCAGCCAAGGACCTAGCGGGAGCTCCTACGAGCAGTACTTC. Encoded protein: CASSQGPSGSSYEQYF.

A few counts support this clonotype. The chain carries TRBV3-1 and TRBJ2-5, with 7 nucleotides matching TRBD1. Germline V gene data show CDR1 as LGHDT and CDR2 as YNNKEL (reference sequence). This CDR3 region has 18 residues. The trim removed 0 bases at V and 4 bases at J, leaving 14 bases unmatched. CDR3 DNA sequence: TGTGCCAGCAGCCAAGATGGGGGCAGGGGGACCGGAGGAGAGACCCAGTACTTC. This sequence encodes CASSQDGGRGTGGETQYF.

This chain connects TRBV23-1 to TRBJ1-4, with TRBD1 matching 7 bases. TRBV23-1 is an open reading frame whose function is uncertain. The CDR3 contains 19 residues. The V segment lost 7 bases and the J segment 0 bases; nucleotides outside the gene matches: 17. CDR3 coding DNA: TGCGCCAGCATTTTTTCCGGGACAGACCACTTTGCAACTAATGAAAAACTGTTTTTT. This encodes CASIFSGTDHFATNEKLFF.

A few counts support this clonotype. The rearrangement links TRBV20-1 to TRBJ2-3; TRBD2 aligns across 9 bases. CDR3 length equals 17 residues. With V trimmed by 2 bases and J by 2 bases, 11 bases remained unmatched. Germline CDR1 and CDR2: DFQATT and SNEGSKA (reference sequence). Written as DNA, the CDR3 is TGCAGTGCTAGACCCTATCATAGCGGGAGTTTCACAGATACGCAGTATTTT. Protein product: CSARPYHSGSFTDTQYF.

This clonotype was recorded many times. The gene calls are TRBV3-1 and TRBJ2-3, with 7 bases lining up with TRBD2. Germline-derived CDR1 and CDR2 are LGHDT and YNNKEL (reference sequence). V lost 1 base and J lost 2; bases outside the gene matches: 6. The CDR3 consists of 16 residues. CDR3 DNA: TGTGCCAGCAGCCAAGTCTACGGGGGGAACACAGATACGCAGTATTTT. Protein product: CASSQVYGGNTDTQYF.

This clonotype was detected only a few times. The V and J genes are TRBV5-1 and TRBJ1-1; TRBD1 might be the D (6 bases). The germline gives CDR1 SGHRS, CDR2 YFSETQ. V was clipped by 3 bases and J by 6 bases, with 12 bases between them. The CDR3 covers 13 residues. The CDR3 coding sequence is TGCGCCAGCAGCTACTTGGGGGGCGCTGAAGCTTTCTTT. This codes for CASSYLGGAEAFF.

This clonotype came up a few times. V is TRBV12-3 or TRBV12-4 and J is TRBJ1-4; 9 bases are shared with TRBD1. The CDR3 covers 14 residues. The trim removed 6 bases at V and 4 bases at J, leaving 3 bases unmatched. In DNA, the CDR3 is TGTGCCAGCAGACAGGGGGCTTATAATGAAAAACTGTTTTTT. Translated, it gives CASRQGAYNEKLFF.

This chain connects TRBV13 to TRBJ2-5, with TRBD1 matching 8 bases. V shed 5 bases and J 5 bases; nucleotides not matched to a gene: 7. The CDR3 is 14 residues long. Germline V lookup: CDR1 PRHDT, CDR2 FYEKMQ (reference sequence). CDR3 sequence (DNA): TGTGCCAGCAGCCGCAGGGGGCCCTGGGAGACCCAGTACTTC. It yields the protein CASSRRGPWETQYF.

This clonotype was seen only a few times. The CDR3 sequence: CASCVRSANTGELFF. CDR3 coding DNA: TGCGCCAGCTGTGTCCGGTCCGCGAACACCGGGGAGCTGTTTTTT. The gene calls are TRBV5-1 and TRBJ2-2; no firm D call. Trimming removed 7 bases at V and 0 bases at J, with 13 bases between. The CDR3 length is 15 residues. In germline, CDR1 is SGHRS, CDR2 YFSETQ. Based on the CDR3 plus reference TRBV5-1 and TRBJ2-2, the full variable domain is KAGVTQTPRYLIKTRGQQVTLSCSPISGHRSVSWYQQTPGQGLQFLFEYFSETQRNKGNFPGRFSGRQFSNSRSEMNVSTLELGDSALYLCASCVRSANTGELFFGEGSRLTVL.

This clonotype was observed at least ten times. V and J are TRBV11-2 and TRBJ2-3; D perhaps matches TRBD2 (6 bases). The CDR3 totals 13 residues. With 7 bases removed from V and 6 bases from J, the gap between germline ends came to 14 bases. Germline CDR1 and CDR2: SGHAT and FQNNGV. This CDR3 is CASTRRLADTQYF. The CDR3 DNA is TGTGCCAGCACCCGCCGGCTAGCGGATACGCAGTATTTT.

This clonotype was seen a few times. V is TRBV7-2 and J is TRBJ2-3; D is perhaps TRBD1 or TRBD2 (6 bases each). Germline CDR1 SGHTA, CDR2 FQGNSA. CDR3 length equals 12 residues. V lost 5 bases and J 9 bases, leaving 12 bases between the germline ends. The CDR3 sequence: CASSREGGTQYF. DNA for the CDR3: TGTGCCAGCAGCCGAGAGGGGGGCACGCAGTATTTT.

This clonotype showed up just a few times. This chain joins TRBV29-1 and TRBJ1-3; D call uncertain. In germline, CDR1 is SQVTM, CDR2 ANQGSEA. Trimming cost V 2 bases and J 2 bases, with 4 bases left between them. This CDR3 has 12 residues. The chain's CDR3 is CSVELAGNTIYF. The CDR3 region has the DNA TGCAGCGTTGAACTGGCTGGAAACACCATATATTTT. Supplemented by reference TRBV29-1 and TRBJ1-3, the full variable domain reads SAVISQKPSRDICQRGTSLTIQCQVDSQVTMMFWYRQQPGQSLTLIATANQGSEATYESGFVIDKFPISRPNLTFSTLTVSNMSPEDSSIYLCSVELAGNTIYFGEGSWLTVV.

This rearrangement joins TRBV10-3 to TRBJ1-1; weak D call: TRBD1 (5 bases). The CDR3 sequence is 13 residues long. From germline, CDR1 is ENHRY and CDR2 SYGVKD. V was clipped by 7 bases and J by 1 base, with 10 bases between them. The CDR3 region has the DNA TGTGCCATCATGACCGGACAGAACACTGAAGCTTTCTTT. Its translation is CAIMTGQNTEAFF.

The chain uses TRBV9 and TRBJ2-1; unclear D gene. The CDR3 sequence is 17 residues long. The germline V and J ends were trimmed by 0 bases and 2 bases, with 15 bases remaining between them. In germline, CDR1 is SGDLS, CDR2 YYNGEE. CDR3 bases: TGTGCCAGCAGCGTAGGGCTGACGACTTTGACCTACAATGAGCAGTTCTTC. Amino acids: CASSVGLTTLTYNEQFF.

The chain employs TRBV6-1 and TRBJ2-7; 8 bases align to TRBD1. Germline CDR1 reads MNHNS; CDR2 reads SASEGT. The CDR3 covers 14 residues. The junction had 6 bases not matched to a gene; V was cut back by 4 bases and J by 4 bases. The CDR3, as DNA: TGTGCCAGCAGTGCCAGGGGGCGGAGATACGAGCAGTACTTC. This codes for CASSARGRRYEQYF.